Presented here are 12 T cell receptor beta chains from one specimen sequenced in a study of T cells in localized non-small cell lung cancer. TCRdb's table, derived via immunoSEQ multiplex PCR, lists solely in-frame clones and lacks some. The data contain roughly 970 clones, roughly 25% of them singletons. Here the sequenced sample was lung tumor tissue, taken before any cancer treatment. The receptors shown here come from an older male donor with stage I squamous cell lung carcinoma.

V is TRBV6-8 and J is TRBJ2-5; 9 bases are a match to TRBD1. In germline, CDR1 is MNHGY, CDR2 SAAAGT. J lost 5 bases, V lost 6 bases, and 7 bases had no gene match. The CDR3 has 14 amino acids. In DNA form, the CDR3 reads TGTGCCAGCAGCAAACAGGGGGCCGGGGAGACCCAGTACTTC. Encoded protein: CASSKQGAGETQYF.

V and J are TRBV19 and TRBJ2-2; D possibly uses TRBD1 or TRBD2 (7 bases each). Trimming left V 3 bases short and J 5 bases short, with 16 bases between. This CDR3 has 16 amino acids. The V gene's germline CDR1 is LNHDA and CDR2 SQIVND (reference sequence). The CDR3 bases are TGTGCCAGTAGTATCCTAAGACAGGGAGGGACCGGGGAGCTGTTTTTT. Its protein is CASSILRQGGTGELFF. The whole variable domain, filled in from reference TRBV19 and TRBJ2-2, reads DGGITQSPKYLFRKEGQNVTLSCEQNLNHDAMYWYRQDPGQGLRLIYYSQIVNDFQKGDIAEGYSVSREKKESFPLTVTSAQKNPTAFYLCASSILRQGGTGELFFGEGSRLTVL.

This clone is classed as large. The rearrangement joins TRBV9 to TRBJ1-1; a weak D match, TRBD1 (5 bases). V gave up 5 bases and J gave up 0 bases, with 14 bases separating them. This CDR3 has 15 residues. The germline V gene encodes CDR1 SGDLS and CDR2 YYNGEE. For the CDR3, the DNA is TGTGCCAGCAGGACTGCCGGGACGGTGAACACTGAAGCTTTCTTT. This codes for CASRTAGTVNTEAFF.

This clone was counted between two and nine times. The V and J genes are TRBV19 and TRBJ2-5; 9 bases agree with TRBD1. CDR3 length: 12 amino acids. V shed 8 bases and J 4 bases; nucleotides not matched to a gene: 2. Germline assignment: CDR1 LNHDA and CDR2 SQIVND (reference sequence). The CDR3 nucleotides are TGTGCCAGTGCGGACAGGGGAGAGACCCAGTACTTC. This codes for CASADRGETQYF.

This clone has just a few counts. The V gene is TRBV2, the J gene TRBJ2-6; unclear D gene. V lost 5 bases to trimming and J lost 2 bases, with 10 bases between them. CDR1 and CDR2 (germline): SNHLY, FYNNEI. The CDR3 loop spans 15 amino acids. The CDR3 DNA sequence: TGTGCCAGCAGTCTGACGGCGACTGGGGCCAACGTCCTGACTTTC. As protein: CASSLTATGANVLTF.

The V gene is TRBV28, the J gene TRBJ2-7, with a weak D call TRBD2 (5 bases). From germline, CDR1 is MDHEN and CDR2 SYDVKM. CDR3 length: 12 residues. V lost 5 bases and J 6 bases, leaving 11 bases between the germline ends. CDR3 coding DNA: TGTGCCAGCAGTCTAGGGAGAAGCGAGCAGTACTTC. Residues: CASSLGRSEQYF. The variable domain in full, with the rest retrieved from reference TRBV28 and TRBJ2-7, is DVKVTQSSRYLVKRTGEKVFLECVQDMDHENMFWYRQDPGLGLRLIYFSYDVKMKEKGDIPEGYSVSREKKERFSLILESASTNQTSMYLCASSLGRSEQYFGPGTRLTVT.

This chain connects TRBV18 to TRBJ2-1; 7 bases fit TRBD2. From germline, CDR1 is KGHSH and CDR2 LQKENI. V was pared by 8 bases and J by 7 bases, with 8 bases of the junction left unmatched. This CDR3 has 13 residues. CDR3 amino acids: CASLLNGRNEQFF. CDR3 DNA sequence: TGTGCCAGCCTTCTTAACGGGAGGAATGAGCAGTTCTTC.

This clone is large (0.1 to 1%) within its sample. This chain links TRBV11-3 with TRBJ2-7, with 7 bases matching TRBD1. Trimming at V came to 8 bases and at J to 3 bases, leaving 10 bases not matched to a gene. Germline-derived CDR1 and CDR2 are SGHNT and YENEEA. The CDR3 is 14 amino acids. The CDR3 bases are TGTGCCAGCGCCGGGACAGCCGATAACTACGAGCAGTACTTC. Its protein is CASAGTADNYEQYF.

V is TRBV5-1 and J is TRBJ2-2; 11 bases line up with TRBD2. V lost 3 bases and J lost 4; bases outside the gene matches: 5. This CDR3 has 16 amino acids. CDR1 is SGHRS and CDR2 is YFSETQ in the germline V gene. CDR3 nucleotides: TGCGCCAGCAGCTCCATAGCGGGAGGGCCCACCGGGGAGCTGTTTTTT. Translated: CASSSIAGGPTGELFF. Full variable domain (outside the CDR3, taken from reference TRBV5-1 and TRBJ2-2): KAGVTQTPRYLIKTRGQQVTLSCSPISGHRSVSWYQQTPGQGLQFLFEYFSETQRNKGNFPGRFSGRQFSNSRSEMNVSTLELGDSALYLCASSSIAGGPTGELFFGEGSRLTVL.

The rearrangement links TRBV29-1 to TRBJ2-3; D possibly corresponds to TRBD2 (5 bases). The germline gives CDR1 SQVTM, CDR2 ANQGSEA. This CDR3 region has 14 residues. The germline V and J ends were trimmed by 4 bases and 4 bases, with 15 bases remaining between them. CDR3: CSVAAGRESDTQYF. The CDR3 region has the DNA TGCAGCGTTGCGGCTGGGAGAGAATCAGATACGCAGTATTTT.

The V gene is TRBV28, the J gene TRBJ2-7; D is perhaps TRBD1 (6 bases). Germline CDR1 reads MDHEN; CDR2 reads SYDVKM. The V gene lost 8 bases and the J gene lost 3 bases, with 17 bases spanning the gap. This CDR3 is 14 amino acids long. DNA of the CDR3: TGTGCCAGCCACGCCGTGGACAGCAACTACGAGCAGTACTTC. The encoded protein is CASHAVDSNYEQYF. The entire variable domain, with the rest obtained from reference TRBV28 and TRBJ2-7, is as follows: DVKVTQSSRYLVKRTGEKVFLECVQDMDHENMFWYRQDPGLGLRLIYFSYDVKMKEKGDIPEGYSVSREKKERFSLILESASTNQTSMYLCASHAVDSNYEQYFGPGTRLTVT.

The genes are TRBV6-8 and TRBJ1-4; weak D call: TRBD1 (6 bases). The germline CDR1 and CDR2 sequences are MNHGY and SAAAGT. This CDR3 region has 14 residues. V lost 6 bases and J 6 bases, leaving 14 bases between the germline ends. The CDR3 DNA sequence: TGTGCCAGCAGGGACTCTAACAGGGATGAAAAACTGTTTTTT. It yields the protein CASRDSNRDEKLFF.